A selection of T cell receptor beta chains follows, all from one sample in a study of T cell changes during pregnancy in multiple sclerosis. Sequenced by immunoSEQ multiplex PCR; TCRdb stores in-frame clones only, minus some. Altogether some 64,000 clones are present, about 88% being singletons, with the ten largest covering 3.3%. The specimen comprised peripheral blood, sampled in the first trimester of pregnancy. The receptors were gathered from a female donor in good health, enrolled as a control in a pregnancy study. CDR3s include the opening cysteine and the closing phenylalanine or tryptophan. The D gene is left open where the match is weak. Clone size is stated in some rows and not others, as once, few, many or a class when expanded.

TGCGCCAGCAGCCAAGATTGGGATTTCTCGGACAGCACTCTCTATGGCTACACCTTC	CASSQDWDFSDSTLYGYTF	TRBJ1-2	NA	TRBV4-1	NA
TGTGCCAGCAGCTTAGATTGGACAGTGAACACTGAAGCTTTCTTT	CASSLDWTVNTEAFF	TRBJ1-1	NA	TRBV7-9	NA
TGTGCCAGTAGTAAACGGGGAGGGGATAACACCGGGGAGCTGTTTTTT	CASSKRGGDNTGELFF	TRBJ2-2	TRBD2	TRBV19	NA
TGTGCCAGTAGTCGGGGGGTGGGGGCGGGGAACACTGAAGCTTTCTTT	CASSRGVGAGNTEAFF	TRBJ1-1	NA	TRBV19	NA
TGTGCCATCGGCAGCGGCGGTGAAGACAATGAGCAGTTCTTC	CAIGSGGEDNEQFF	TRBJ2-1	NA	TRBV10-3	NA
TGTGCCAGCAGTTTGAACCCCGGGACAAAACGCTACGAGCAGTACTTC	CASSLNPGTKRYEQYF	TRBJ2-7	NA	TRBV27	NA
TGCGCCAGCAAGCGACAGGGGTTCCTTCAAGAGACCCAGTACTTC	CASKRQGFLQETQYF	TRBJ2-5	TRBD1	TRBV5-1	NA
TGTGCCAGCAGCCTGACAGGGGGCTCCTACAATGAGCAGTTCTTC	CASSLTGGSYNEQFF	TRBJ2-1	TRBD1	TRBV9	NA
TGTGCCAGCTCCTACGGACTGGCGAACACTGAAGCTTTCTTT	CASSYGLANTEAFF	TRBJ1-1	NA	TRBV7-3	NA
TGTGCCAGCAGCTCGGGAGGGGGTCAGCCCCAGCATTTT	CASSSGGGQPQHF	TRBJ1-5	NA	TRBV7-8	NA
TGTGCCAGCAGCCCAGGGGACCAGCAAGAGACCCAGTACTTC	CASSPGDQQETQYF	TRBJ2-5	NA	TRBV9	NA
TGTGCCAGCAGCCAAGAAGGGGACTACACCGGGGAGCTGTTTTTT	CASSQEGDYTGELFF	TRBJ2-2	NA	TRBV4-2	NA
TGTGCCAGCAGCTTATCAGGGAGGGATGAGCAGTTCTTC	CASSLSGRDEQFF	TRBJ2-1	TRBD2	TRBV11-2	NA
TGTGCCCGTCCCGGGAGCATTAAGCGTGGCGGGAGGGATAGCACAGATACGCAGTATTTT	CARPGSIKRGGRDSTDTQYF	TRBJ2-3	TRBD2	TRBV27	NA
TGTGCCTGGTCCGCTATTGGCTACGAGCAGTACTTC	CAWSAIGYEQYF	TRBJ2-7	NA	TRBV30	once
TGTGCCATCAGTGAGAACGGGGGGAACTATGGCTACACCTTC	CAISENGGNYGYTF	TRBJ1-2	NA	TRBV10-3	NA
TGTGCCAGCAGCCTCCACGGAGATACGCAGTATTTT	CASSLHGDTQYF	TRBJ2-3	NA	TRBV7-2	NA
TGTGCCAGTAGAAGGGAGGACTATGGCTACACCTTC	CASRREDYGYTF	TRBJ1-2	NA	TRBV19	NA
TGTGCCAGCAGCTTAGCTAGGGGCCTTGGAACCTACGAGCAGTACTTC	CASSLARGLGTYEQYF	TRBJ2-7	NA	TRBV7-8	NA
TGCAGCGTTGAAGGGGCCAGGGGGCATTCAGATACGCAGTATTTT	CSVEGARGHSDTQYF	TRBJ2-3	TRBD1	TRBV29-1	NA
TGTGCCAGCAGCTTTATACAGGCGTACAATGAGCAGTTCTTC	CASSFIQAYNEQFF	TRBJ2-1	NA	TRBV5-4	NA
TGTGCCAGCAGTGAAGACAGGGACAATGGCTACACCTTC	CASSEDRDNGYTF	TRBJ1-2	NA	TRBV2	NA
TGTGCCAGCAGCTCCTCTCGGGAGTATGAGCAGTTCTTC	CASSSSREYEQFF	TRBJ2-1	NA	TRBV7-3	NA
TGCAGTATAGACTCGGGGAGAGCTTTCTTT	CSIDSGRAFF	TRBJ1-1	NA	TRBV20-1	NA
TGCGCCAGCAGATCTGTGGACAGGGACTATGGCTACACCTTC	CASRSVDRDYGYTF	TRBJ1-2	TRBD1	TRBV5-1	NA
TGTGCCAGCAGGCCCGCGGGCAGTTATCAGCCCCAGCATTTT	CASRPAGSYQPQHF	TRBJ1-5	NA	TRBV25-1	NA
TGTGCCAGCAGCCAAAGGGCTAGCGGGACAGATACGCAGTATTTT	CASSQRASGTDTQYF	TRBJ2-3	TRBD2	TRBV6-5	NA
TGCGCCAGCAGCCAAGATGATCGGGGAGCCTACGAGCAGTACTTC	CASSQDDRGAYEQYF	TRBJ2-7	NA	TRBV4-3	NA
TGTGCCAGCAGCTTGGGGGCTTCCTCTGGAAACACCATATATTTT	CASSLGASSGNTIYF	TRBJ1-3	NA	TRBV5-4	NA
TGTGCCAGCAGCGCACAGGGGGCGAACACTGAAGCTTTCTTT	CASSAQGANTEAFF	TRBJ1-1	TRBD1	TRBV9	NA